The 17 T cell receptor beta chains in this list originate from one sample, sequenced in a study of shared T cell receptors in the human thymus. Libraries were prepared by immunoSEQ multiplex PCR; TCRdb keeps only in-frame clonotypes and omits some of them. The sample has some 640,000 clones; approximately 89% are singletons. The same sample was also studied in work on human thymus T cells.

The specimen sequenced was thymocytes. The receptors derive from a boy in the first two years of life with a congenital heart defect.

This clone was counted a few times. The V call is TRBV7-2, the J call TRBJ2-3; 10 positions agree with TRBD2. The CDR3 sequence is 15 residues long. The J segment lost 5 bases and the V segment lost 2 bases, leaving 4 bases of the junction unmatched. Looked up from germline, CDR1 is SGHTA and CDR2 is FQGNSA. The CDR3 here is CASSLLAGVVDTQYF. CDR3 DNA sequence: TGTGCCAGCAGCTTACTAGCGGGAGTTGTAGATACGCAGTATTTT.

V is TRBV9 and J is TRBJ2-3; 7 bases align to TRBD2. Germline loops: CDR1 SGDLS, CDR2 YYNGEE. The CDR3 length is 16 residues. Trimming cost V 0 bases and J 4 bases; bases outside gene matches: 8. CDR3 region: CASSVVSGWPPDTQYF. CDR3 DNA sequence: TGTGCCAGCAGCGTAGTTAGCGGGTGGCCCCCAGATACGCAGTATTTT. Filled out from reference TRBV9 and TRBJ2-3, the complete variable domain reads DSGVTQTPKHLITATGQRVTLRCSPRSGDLSVYWYQQSLDQGLQFLIQYYNGEERAKGNILERFSAQQFPDLHSELNLSSLELGDSALYFCASSVVSGWPPDTQYFGPGTRLTVL.

V usage is TRBV29-1 and J usage is TRBJ2-1; 9 bases are shared with TRBD2. This CDR3 comprises 15 residues. Trimming removed 5 bases from V and 2 bases from J; junction bases left unmatched: 7. Germline lookup yields CDR1 SQVTM and CDR2 ANQGSEA. The CDR3 spells CSVSGGSQAYNEQFF. The CDR3, as DNA: TGCAGCGTTAGCGGGGGGAGCCAGGCCTACAATGAGCAGTTCTTC.

The rearrangement joins TRBV5-1 to TRBJ1-3; perhaps TRBD1 as D (6 bases). Germline V gene sequence: CDR1 SGHRS, CDR2 YFSETQ. The CDR3 has 16 amino acids. V dropped 0 bases and J dropped 0 bases, with 10 bases sitting between them. CDR3: CASSLDTGPSGNTIYF. The CDR3 DNA follows: TGCGCCAGCAGCTTGGACACAGGGCCCTCTGGAAACACCATATATTTT.

The J gene is TRBJ2-7, the V gene TRBV5-6, with 10 bases aligning to TRBD1. Germline V gene data show CDR1 as SGHDT and CDR2 as YYEEEE. CDR3 length: 17 amino acids. V lost 4 bases and J lost 3; bases outside the gene matches: 13. CDR3 coding DNA: TGTGCCAGCAGCAGACTCAGAGACAGGGGGCCCCACTACGAGCAGTACTTC. It specifies CASSRLRDRGPHYEQYF. Based on the CDR3 plus reference TRBV5-6 and TRBJ2-7, the full variable domain is DAGVTQSPTHLIKTRGQQVTLRCSPKSGHDTVSWYQQALGQGPQFIFQYYEEEERQRGNFPDRFSGHQFPNYSSELNVNALLLGDSALYLCASSRLRDRGPHYEQYFGPGTRLTVT.

This clone appeared a single time. The chain couples TRBV19 to TRBJ2-4; maybe TRBD1 (5 bases). The length of the CDR3 is 16 residues. The V and J ends lost 1 base and 0 bases respectively, with 10 bases between them. Germline values: CDR1 LNHDA, CDR2 SQIVND (reference sequence). The CDR3 region has the DNA TGTGCCAGTAGTATAGGTGCCAGGGTAGCCAAAAACATTCAGTACTTC. Translation: CASSIGARVAKNIQYF.

This chain joins TRBV11-2 and TRBJ1-1; a weak D match, TRBD1 (5 bases). Per the germline V gene, CDR1 is SGHAT and CDR2 is FQNNGV. This CDR3 region has 15 residues. V was shortened by 5 bases and J by 4 bases, with 17 bases between the two germline ends. CDR3 region: CASSVSGCLCTEAFF. CDR3 DNA sequence: TGTGCCAGCAGCGTGTCAGGGTGCCTATGCACTGAAGCTTTCTTT.

The chain is built from TRBV6-4 and TRBJ2-1; no clear D. Per germline, CDR1 MRHNA and CDR2 SNTAGT. The V gene lost 4 bases and the J gene lost 5 bases, with 12 bases spanning the gap. The CDR3 runs 14 residues. The CDR3 protein is CASSASDFNNEQFF. CDR3 DNA sequence: TGTGCCAGCAGTGCGAGTGACTTCAACAATGAGCAGTTCTTC.

The chain joins TRBV5-5 to TRBJ1-5; D is possibly TRBD1 (6 bases). The ends were cut back, 0 bases at V and 9 bases at J, with 13 bases in the middle. Germline loops: CDR1 SGHKS, CDR2 YYEKEE (reference sequence). The CDR3 loop spans 14 amino acids. DNA of the CDR3: TGTGCCAGCAGCTTGGACAGGGAGTTTGGGCCCCAGCATTTT. Its protein is CASSLDREFGPQHF.

In its sample, this clone was seen once. The chain uses TRBV27 and TRBJ2-2; TRBD2 agrees at 7 bases. Germline assignment: CDR1 MNHEY and CDR2 SMNVEV (reference sequence). This CDR3 is 18 amino acids long. After removal of 1 base from V and 1 base from J, the junction contained 9 bases not matched to a gene. The CDR3 DNA reads as TGTGCCAGCAGTTTATGGGGCGGGGCGGGGGAGAACACCGGGGAGCTGTTTTTT. It specifies CASSLWGGAGENTGELFF.

The chain employs TRBV14 and TRBJ2-7, with a possible D match to TRBD1 (6 bases). V shed 1 base and J shed 2 bases, with 15 bases lying between them. Germline V gives CDR1 SGHDN, CDR2 FVKESK. This CDR3 spans 16 amino acids. This CDR3 reads CASSQVRSDSTYEQYF. The CDR3 nucleotides read TGTGCCAGCAGCCAAGTAAGGTCGGACAGCACCTACGAGCAGTACTTC.

This chain uses TRBV10-3 with TRBJ2-3, with unresolved D. V was cut by 3 bases and J by 2 bases, with 12 bases left in between. This CDR3 comprises 15 residues. Germline V gives CDR1 ENHRY, CDR2 SYGVKD. CDR3 nucleotide sequence: TGTGCCATCAGTGACAGGATTAACCCCACAGATACGCAGTATTTT. Its protein is CAISDRINPTDTQYF.

The chain employs TRBV6-5 and TRBJ1-1; tentative D call: TRBD1 (6 bases). CDR1 and CDR2 (germline): MNHEY, SVGAGI. The CDR3 consists of 14 residues. V dropped 2 bases and J dropped 5 bases, with 12 bases sitting between them. The CDR3 protein is CASSYGDKGTEAFF. The CDR3 bases are TGTGCCAGCAGTTACGGGGACAAGGGTACTGAAGCTTTCTTT.

This sequence joins TRBV6-1 and TRBJ2-7, with D uncertain. The length of the CDR3 is 16 residues. V lost 4 bases and J lost 4, with 20 bases in between. CDR1 and CDR2 from the germline V gene are MNHNS and SASEGT. CDR3 amino acids: CASSVPVPRKLYEQYF. CDR3 DNA: TGTGCCAGCAGTGTTCCTGTCCCTCGCAAGCTATACGAGCAGTACTTC.

The chain carries TRBV7-6 and TRBJ2-1; D remains ambiguous. Trimming removed 1 base from V and 4 bases from J, with 8 bases in between. Per the germline V gene, CDR1 is SGHVS and CDR2 is FNYEAQ. The CDR3 length is 14 residues. In DNA, the CDR3 is TGTGCCAGCAGCTTAGTTGGCCCTTACAATGAGCAGTTCTTC. This gives the protein CASSLVGPYNEQFF. Full variable domain (outside the CDR3, taken from reference TRBV7-6 and TRBJ2-1): GAGVSQSPRYKVTKRGQDVALRCDPISGHVSLYWYRQALGQGPEFLTYFNYEAQQDKSGLPNDRFSAERPEGSISTLTIQRTEQRDSAMYRCASSLVGPYNEQFFGPGTRLTVL.

The CDR3 sequence: CASSLAGVTDTQYF. In DNA, the CDR3 is TGCGCCAGCAGCTTGGCGGGGGTCACAGATACGCAGTATTTT. This chain uses TRBV5-1 with TRBJ2-3; the D gene is possibly TRBD2 (6 bases). CDR1 is SGHRS and CDR2 is YFSETQ in the germline V gene. The CDR3 has 14 amino acids. Between the trimmed V and J ends, which lost 0 bases and 2 bases, there was a span of 7 bases.

V gene TRBV11-2 combines with J gene TRBJ1-4; no firm D call. This CDR3 spans 14 amino acids. The V gene's germline CDR1 is SGHAT and CDR2 FQNNGV. V was clipped by 1 base and J by 7 bases, with 10 bases between them. CDR3 protein: CASSLGGLGEKLFF. The CDR3 nucleotides read TGTGCCAGCAGCTTAGGAGGATTAGGTGAAAAACTGTTTTTT. Looking up the rest from reference TRBV11-2 and TRBJ1-4 gives the full variable domain: EAGVAQSPRYKIIEKRQSVAFWCNPISGHATLYWYQQILGQGPKLLIQFQNNGVVDDSQLPKDRFSAERLKGVDSTLKIQPAKLEDSAVYLCASSLGGLGEKLFFGSGTQLSVL.